A selection of T cell receptor beta chains follows, all from one sample in a study of vaccination effects on CD4 cells after COVID-19. Profiling relied on immunoSEQ multiplex PCR, and the TCRdb table lists in-frame clones only, not all of them. The table records around 79,000 clones, approximately 74% of them present only once. For these TCRs, the target antigens are not known. The specimen comprised CD4+ T cells from PBMCs cultured with HCoV-229E spike peptides, sampled before COVID-19 vaccination. All receptors come from a human donor who received a COVID-19 vaccine. The conserved cysteine and the conserved F or W are not part of the CDR3 here.

v_call,j_call,cdr3_aa
TRBV6-5,TRBJ1-6,ASSYSARPPLH
TRBV18,TRBJ1-2,ASSPGGGLYGYT
TRBV29-1,TRBJ2-3,SVEDTSTDTQY
TRBV5-6,TRBJ1-1,ASSYGRNTEAF
TRBV5-8,TRBJ1-5,ASSLGTGGPYSGNQPQH
TRBV14,TRBJ1-2,ASSPSSYGYT
TRBV5-1,TRBJ2-5,ASSSISGGGETQY
TRBV19,TRBJ1-5,ASSSSRGQPQH
TRBV19,TRBJ1-2,ASSMMEGVGYGYT
TRBV29-1,TRBJ2-1,SVERGYNEQF
TRBV5-1,TRBJ1-2,ASSSVDSYGYT
TRBV5-1,TRBJ2-6,ASSLARTATVWANVLT
TRBV4-1,TRBJ2-5,ASSQDLGGGQETQY
TRBV19,TRBJ2-3,ASRARVNTDTQY
TRBV10-3,TRBJ1-6,AISESAGYLSSPLH
TRBV7-9,TRBJ2-1,ASSLPGPYNEQF
TRBV25-1,TRBJ2-1,ASSGTGGASYNEQF
TRBV15,TRBJ1-4,ATSRLQGVTNEKLF
TRBV14,TRBJ2-5,ASSLRSWTSGKETQY
TRBV5-6,TRBJ1-1,ASTGFGRRVNTEAF
TRBV12-5,TRBJ2-1,ASGLGQVTYNEQF
TRBV30,TRBJ1-3,ACRQIRDSGNTIY
TRBV28,TRBJ1-1,ASSPTRNTEAF
TRBV18,TRBJ2-3,ASSPLAVSTDTQY
TRBV6-5,TRBJ2-1,ASSRGQASYNEQF
TRBV24-1,TRBJ1-2,ATSDFGQGGNYGYT
TRBV3-1/TRBV3-2,TRBJ2-1,ASSQGGRYEQF
TRBV19,TRBJ2-1,ASSIVYGNEQF
TRBV5-5,TRBJ1-6,ASSLVQGDSPLH
TRBV6-5,TRBJ2-1,ASTHRASGGNEQF
TRBV12-5,TRBJ1-5,ASGLVLGLGDQPQH
TRBV30,TRBJ1-1,AISKGNVNTEAF
TRBV3-1/TRBV3-2,TRBJ1-2,ASSQTRSGYT
TRBV7-2,TRBJ1-5,ASSVRTGGHQPQH
TRBV5-1,TRBJ2-2,ASSSLSANTGELF
TRBV6-6,TRBJ2-1,ATLPLAGGYNEQF
TRBV28,TRBJ2-3,ASTAVWATSTDTQY
TRBV9,TRBJ1-4,ASSPTGYGEKLF
TRBV19,TRBJ1-2,ASSTAAGQAPYGYT
TRBV7-2,TRBJ2-1,ASSSPMGGMSSYNEQF
TRBV19,TRBJ2-3,ASRPGLAFGDTQY
TRBV21-1,TRBJ2-1,ASSKWPRRGVNEQF
TRBV7-3,TRBJ1-1,ASSLSVTEAINTEAF
TRBV6-1,TRBJ1-2,ASSEANSLYGYT
TRBV7-3,TRBJ2-5,ASSQGLAGGQETQY
TRBV29-1,TRBJ1-1,SALDLNTEAF
TRBV7-3,TRBJ2-2,ASSRGSGNTGELF
TRBV7-3,TRBJ2-1,ASSYVGSYNEQF
TRBV9,TRBJ1-2,ASSVSTGGYYGYT
TRBV24-1,TRBJ2-2,ASAYGGGELF
TRBV21-1,TRBJ1-5,ASIPKGVPCNQPQH
TRBV5-1,TRBJ2-1,ASRAQGQDNEQF
TRBV3-1/TRBV3-2,TRBJ1-1,ASSHRRVQNTEAF